The 21 T cell receptor beta chains below were found in one sample sequenced in a study of shared clonotypes between healthy human individuals. TCRdb's copy holds only in-frame clones and misses some; the assay was immunoSEQ multiplex PCR. The sample lists about 1 million clones, around 78% occurring once. Sequences were obtained from memory CD4+ T cells from PBMCs. The subset here: CD45RA-negative fraction. The origin of the receptors is a man between 18 and 35 years old in good health. Some clones in this sample may be carry-over from other donors' samples.

The rearrangement joins TRBV7-2 to TRBJ2-2; TRBD1 matches 7 bases. The V and J ends lost 0 bases and 2 bases, in that order; junction bases with no gene match: 6. The CDR3 totals 17 residues. CDR1 is SGHTA and CDR2 is FQGNSA in the germline V gene. The CDR3 DNA reads TGTGCCAGCAGCTTAGCGCCGGGACAGCAAAACACCGGGGAGCTGTTTTTT. This encodes CASSLAPGQQNTGELFF.

V is TRBV18 and J is TRBJ1-1; TRBD1 might be the D (6 bases). CDR1 and CDR2 (germline): KGHSH, LQKENI. V gave up 1 base and J gave up 7 bases, with 13 bases separating them. The CDR3 length is 14 residues. The CDR3 reads CASSPQNRDGEAFF. CDR3 nucleotides: TGTGCCAGCTCACCACAGAACAGGGACGGTGAAGCTTTCTTT.

The chain has TRBV6-1 and TRBJ1-1; no firm D call. CDR1 and CDR2 (germline): MNHNS, SASEGT. The ends were cut back, 0 bases at V and 7 bases at J, with 12 bases in the middle. The CDR3 consists of 14 residues. CDR3 DNA sequence: TGTGCCAGCAGTGAAGCGCGGGGTGGAGTTGAAGCTTTCTTT. This codes for CASSEARGGVEAFF.

The chain is built from TRBV15 and TRBJ1-2; TRBD1 matches at 12 bases. V shed 7 bases, J shed 6 bases, and the junction held 6 bases outside the gene matches. CDR1 is LNHNV, CDR2 YYDKDF, per germline (reference sequence). This CDR3 spans 14 amino acids. The CDR3 sequence: CATTGDRGRDGYTF. DNA for the CDR3: TGTGCCACCACTGGGGACAGGGGGCGGGATGGCTACACCTTC.

The rearrangement links TRBV7-8 to TRBJ2-5; D gene uncertain. This CDR3 is built from 14 residues. The V end lost 5 bases, the J end lost 1 base, and 11 bases lay between the germline ends. Germline values: CDR1 SGHVS, CDR2 FQNEAQ. The CDR3 coding sequence is TGTGCCAGCAGCCCCCGTCCTCCCCAAGAGACCCAGTACTTC. Amino acid sequence: CASSPRPPQETQYF.

The rearrangement links TRBV15 to TRBJ1-3; TRBD1 matches at 7 bases. V lost 4 bases, J lost 3 bases, and 6 bases stayed unmatched. Germline assignment: CDR1 LNHNV and CDR2 YYDKDF (reference sequence). The CDR3 covers 15 residues. The CDR3 here is CATSKGDRVGNTIYF. The CDR3, as DNA: TGTGCCACCAGCAAGGGAGACAGGGTTGGAAACACCATATATTTT.

The CDR3 here is CASMGDRGFRGYTF. CDR3 coding DNA: TGTGCCAGCATGGGGGACAGGGGGTTTCGTGGCTACACCTTC. The chain has TRBV6-1 and TRBJ1-2; 11 bases map to TRBD1. CDR1 and CDR2 from the germline V gene are MNHNS and SASEGT. V trimming: 7 bases; J trimming: 7 bases; junction bases outside the gene matches: 8. This CDR3 has 14 residues.

CDR3 loop: CASSPRNSPLHF. The CDR3 region has the DNA TGCGCCAGCAGCCCCAGGAATTCACCCCTCCACTTT. V gene TRBV4-1 combines with J gene TRBJ1-6; D remains ambiguous. This CDR3 comprises 12 residues. The germline V and J ends were trimmed by 4 bases and 7 bases, with 5 bases remaining between them. The germline gives CDR1 MGHRA, CDR2 YSYEKL.

V is TRBV7-3 and J is TRBJ2-2; TRBD2 matches 11 bases. The CDR3 consists of 17 residues. Germline CDR1 reads SGHTA; CDR2 reads FQGTGA. V lost 5 bases, J lost 4 bases, and 9 bases stayed unmatched. The CDR3 DNA reads TGTGCCAGCAGCCCCAGAGGCGGGACTAGCGGCACCGGGGAGCTGTTTTTT. It translates to CASSPRGGTSGTGELFF.

This chain uses TRBV5-4 with TRBJ2-5; TRBD2 is a possible D gene (6 bases). Germline CDR1 is SGHNT and CDR2 is YYREEE (reference sequence). Trimming pared 4 bases from V and 4 bases from J, leaving 11 bases between. The CDR3 spans 13 residues. As DNA, the CDR3 is TGTGCCAGCAGCCTCCCGGGAGCAGAGACCCAGTACTTC. It encodes CASSLPGAETQYF.

This chain links TRBV4-1 with TRBJ2-5; D not certain. This CDR3 spans 14 amino acids. V was shortened by 4 bases and J by 4 bases, with 13 bases between the two germline ends. Looked up from germline, CDR1 is MGHRA and CDR2 is YSYEKL. CDR3 bases: TGCGCCAGCAGCCCCCCAGGTGGGCGAGAGACCCAGTACTTC. Its translation: CASSPPGGRETQYF.

The chain's CDR3 is CASSSRTGYTEAFF. CDR3 DNA: TGTGCCAGCAGTTCCCGGACAGGGTACACTGAAGCTTTCTTT. The chain joins TRBV6-6 to TRBJ1-1; 8 bases agree with TRBD1. V shed 4 bases and J 3 bases; nucleotides not matched to a gene: 4. In germline, CDR1 is MNHNY, CDR2 SVGAGI (reference sequence). The CDR3 loop spans 14 amino acids.

This clone was picked up a small number of times. DNA of the CDR3: TGTGCCAGTAGTTCGGGCCCCTACGGGAACACCATATATTTT. Translating it yields CASSSGPYGNTIYF. The chain recombines TRBV19 with TRBJ1-3; D gene uncertain. Germline values: CDR1 LNHDA, CDR2 SQIVND (reference sequence). V was cut by 5 bases and J by 7 bases, with 15 bases left in between. The CDR3 totals 14 residues.

The rearrangement uses TRBV5-1 and TRBJ2-1; 16 bases match TRBD2. With V trimmed by 3 bases and J by 9 bases, 6 bases remained unmatched. The CDR3 is made up of 16 amino acids. The germline V gene has CDR1 SGHRS and CDR2 YFSETQ. CDR3: CASSSTGTSGRGEQFF. Here the CDR3 DNA reads TGCGCCAGCAGCTCGACCGGGACTAGCGGGAGGGGTGAGCAGTTCTTC.

The gene calls are TRBV6-5 and TRBJ2-7, with 10 bases that match TRBD2. The junction had 7 bases not matched to a gene; V was cut back by 5 bases and J by 3 bases. The CDR3 spans 15 residues. The germline CDR1 and CDR2 sequences are MNHEY and SVGAGI. The CDR3 here is CASSLNGLAVYEQYF. Here the CDR3 DNA reads TGTGCCAGCAGTCTTAACGGACTAGCGGTCTACGAGCAGTACTTC.

This clone occurred a few times. The chain joins TRBV18 to TRBJ1-1, with 9 bases aligning to TRBD1. This CDR3 is built from 13 residues. Per germline, CDR1 KGHSH and CDR2 LQKENI. Germline trimming cut 4 bases from V and 9 bases from J; bases unmatched to any gene: 6. The CDR3 nucleotides are TGTGCCAGCTCACTGGACAGGGGCGAGAAAGCTTTCTTT. Its translation is CASSLDRGEKAFF.

The chain has TRBV6-5 and TRBJ1-5, with TRBD1 as a possible D gene (5 bases). CDR1 and CDR2 from the germline V gene are MNHEY and SVGAGI. V was cut by 0 bases and J by 4 bases, with 10 bases left in between. The CDR3 contains 15 residues. The CDR3 DNA reads as TGTGCCAGCAGTTACTCAGGGGTTGGAAATCAGCCCCAGCATTTT. This translates into CASSYSGVGNQPQHF.

The genes are TRBV4-2 and TRBJ1-2, with 9 bases identical to TRBD1. Germline V gives CDR1 LGHNA, CDR2 YNFKEQ. Trimming took 4 bases from V and 6 from J; bases not matched to a gene: 9. CDR3 length: 15 residues. The CDR3 is CASSRTGTGRDGYTF. The CDR3 DNA reads TGTGCCAGCAGCCGGACCGGGACAGGGAGGGATGGCTACACCTTC.

V and J are TRBV5-1 and TRBJ2-7, with 7 bases fitting TRBD1. V lost 4 bases and J lost 4; bases outside the gene matches: 11. The germline CDR1 and CDR2 sequences are SGHRS and YFSETQ. The CDR3 sequence is 15 residues long. The CDR3 DNA is TGCGCCAGCAGCGACGGGACAGCAGTATCGTACGAGCAGTACTTC. Protein: CASSDGTAVSYEQYF.

The V call is TRBV30, the J call TRBJ2-2; the match to TRBD2 covers 7 bases. The length of the CDR3 is 14 residues. Germline V gene lookup returns CDR1 GTSNPN and CDR2 SVGIG (reference sequence). Losses at the gene ends were 8 bases for V and 6 bases for J; bases not matched to a gene: 12. The DNA of the CDR3 is TGTGCCGCCCCGGGAGCTAGCGGATCCGGGGAGCTGTTTTTT. Translating gives CAAPGASGSGELFF.

The rearrangement links TRBV7-3 to TRBJ2-1; 7 nucleotides line up with TRBD2. Germline CDR1 SGHTA, CDR2 FQGTGA. V lost 2 bases to trimming and J lost 8 bases; unmatched junction nucleotides: 9. The CDR3 consists of 15 residues. CDR3 region: CASSLFGGSGDEQFF. The CDR3 DNA follows: TGTGCCAGCAGCTTATTCGGCGGGAGCGGTGATGAGCAGTTCTTC.